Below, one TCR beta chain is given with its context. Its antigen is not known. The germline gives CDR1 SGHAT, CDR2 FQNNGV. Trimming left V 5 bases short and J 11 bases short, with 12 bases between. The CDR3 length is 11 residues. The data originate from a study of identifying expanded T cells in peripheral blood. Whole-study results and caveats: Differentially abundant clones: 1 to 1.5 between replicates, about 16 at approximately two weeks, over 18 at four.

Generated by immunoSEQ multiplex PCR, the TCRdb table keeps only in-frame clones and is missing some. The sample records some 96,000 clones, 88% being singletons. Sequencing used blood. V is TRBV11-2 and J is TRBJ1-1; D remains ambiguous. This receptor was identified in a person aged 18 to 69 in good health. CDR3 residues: CASSIGRLAFF. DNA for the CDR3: TGTGCCAGCAGCATTGGACGGCTGGCTTTCTTT.